This T cell receptor beta chain was recorded in a study of identical twins. The CDR3 has 18 residues. Trimming cost V 5 bases and J 5 bases; bases outside gene matches: 13. CDR1 SGHAT and CDR2 FQNNGV come from the germline V gene. Regarding the study as a whole: Monozygotic twins shared more out-of-frame TCR alpha than recombination models predicted. Some out-of-frame alpha sequences were shared by twins, and these showed excess low generation probability.

A universal primer binding site was introduced by template switching. The final cDNA contained unique molecular identifiers. MiXCR, applied by TCRdb to the 5' RACE reads, yields one record per CDR3 protein. The table records 300,000 to 400,000 distinct CDR3 sequences, around an eighth of them present only once. Concerning this clonotype itself: The antigen is undetermined.

This sample was shared with a second study, whose subject was yellow fever vaccine responses in identical twins. That source notes: Reports say the vaccine T cell response in twins looked partly convergent and partly personalized.

The chain uses TRBV11-2 and TRBJ2-5; 14 bases align to TRBD2. The sequence derives from a woman aged 18-29 years in good health. Specimen: CD8+ T cells sorted from blood. In nucleotides, the CDR3 is TGTGCCAGCAGCCTCGGCACGGGACTAGCGGGAGTATGGGAGACCCAGTACTTC. This gives the protein CASSLGTGLAGVWETQYF.